The clone carrying this T cell receptor beta chain turned up a few times. What it binds is unknown. This specimen comes from a study of T-cell memory formation after mild COVID-19. It was 5'RACE with constant-segment primers that produced the TCR alpha and TCR beta cDNA libraries, which carried sample barcodes and UMIs. TCRdb re-called the 5' RACE reads with MiXCR, one entry per CDR3 protein. The data contain fewer than 400,000 distinct CDR3 sequences, approximately 12% of them singletons. The study's findings and limits: From day 15 to 85, contracting clones were balanced between CD4 and CD8, whereas later expanders leaned toward CD4+. Among contracting clones, CD4+ were mainly CM/EM and CD8+ enriched in EMRA.

Trimming removed 3 bases from V and 9 bases from J, with 9 bases in between. The CDR3 has 12 residues. CDR1 and CDR2 from the germline V gene are LGHNA and YNFKEQ. The TCR was taken from a man aged 18 to 30 who had mild COVID-19 (a few samples of this study predate the infection). Cell type and time point are not known. The V gene is TRBV4-2, the J gene TRBJ2-1; D might be TRBD1 or TRBD2, each matching 5 bases. Sequencing used PBMCs or a T cell subset sorted from them (not recorded which). CDR3 in amino acids: CASSQGPSEQFF. The CDR3 bases are TGTGCCAGCAGCCAGGGACCCAGTGAGCAGTTCTTC.